One and the same sample provided the 21 T cell receptor delta chains below, sequenced in a study of gamma-delta T cells after stem cell transplantation. With CATT, TCRdb re-called clones from the RT-PCR reads. There are roughly 3,000 delta-chain clones in the sample; 2.5% to 3% occur only once, and about a third lies in the top ten. Sequencing was carried out using gamma-delta T cells. The receptor source for this set is a human donor. It is not recorded whose cells these are; they may come from a transplant donor.

The V call is TRDV2, the J call TRDJ1; 12 positions agree with TRDD3. This CDR3 region has 18 residues. The germline V gene encodes CDR1 GEAIGNYY and CDR2 EKD. V lost 0 bases, J lost 1 base, and 8 bases stayed unmatched. This CDR3 reads CACDTLGDTRGATDKLIF. CDR3 DNA sequence: TGTGCCTGTGACACCCTGGGGGATACGCGGGGGGCCACCGATAAACTCATCTTT.

This clone turned up a few times. This chain connects TRDV2 to TRDJ1; 7 nucleotides agree with TRDD3. The CDR3 is made up of 16 amino acids. The ends lost 1 base at V and 0 bases at J; junction bases unmatched: 7. Per the germline V gene, CDR1 is GEAIGNYY and CDR2 is EKD. The CDR3 DNA is TGTGCCTGTGACACGCTGACTGGGGCCTACACCGATAAACTCATCTTT. Its translation is CACDTLTGAYTDKLIF.

This clone was counted ten times or more. The chain couples TRDV2 to TRDJ1, with TRDD3 matching over 7 bases. In germline, CDR1 is GEAIGNYY, CDR2 EKD. V trimming: 1 base; J trimming: 1 base; junction bases outside the gene matches: 5. The CDR3 is 15 amino acids. The CDR3 loop reads CACDTLGGTTDKLIF. CDR3 DNA: TGTGCCTGTGACACTCTGGGGGGTACCACCGATAAACTCATCTTT.

As concerns this clone: A read error may explain this, as a much larger clone is one base away. Other DNA sequences in the sample encode the same CDR3. V and J are TRDV2 and TRDJ1; 9 bases are a match to TRDD3. The CDR3 sequence is 19 residues long. J was trimmed by 3 bases and V by 0 bases; bases with no gene match: 16. CDR1 is GEAIGNYY, CDR2 EKD, per germline. The CDR3 nucleotides read TGTGCCTGTGACACCGTAGCCACGAGGGGGATACCGGAGGCCGATAAACTCATCTTT. This sequence encodes CACDTVATRGIPEADKLIF.

This clone was counted between two and nine times. Other DNA sequences within the sample encode an identical CDR3. The J gene is TRDJ1, the V gene TRDV2, with 12 bases lining up with TRDD3. The CDR3 runs 19 residues. V lost 1 base to trimming and J lost 3 bases; unmatched junction nucleotides: 14. Germline V gene sequence: CDR1 GEAIGNYY, CDR2 EKD. The CDR3 DNA reads TGTGCCTGTGACACAGTAGCTCTACTGGGGGATACTGCGTCCGATAAACTCATCTTT. Encoded protein: CACDTVALLGDTASDKLIF.

This clone occurred a few times. A far larger clone is just one base off, so this is likely a read error. The chain is built from TRDV2 and TRDJ1; a weak D match, TRDD3 (5 bases). V lost 3 bases and J 2 bases, leaving 12 bases between the germline ends. The CDR3 covers 14 residues. CDR1 and CDR2 from the germline V gene are GEAIGNYY and EKD. CDR3 residues: CACDGRGETDKLIF. Here the CDR3 DNA reads TGTGCCTGTGACGGGCGGGGAGAGACCGATAAACTCATCTTT.

This clone was recorded many times. It is likely a read error: a sequence one base away is far more abundant. The chain recombines TRDV2 with TRDJ1, with TRDD3 identical over 9 bases. This CDR3 has 18 residues. V lost 0 bases, J lost 2 bases, and 12 bases stayed unmatched. Germline V lookup: CDR1 GEAIGNYY, CDR2 EKD. Here the CDR3 reads CACDTLNLGDAQTDKLIF. The CDR3 coding sequence is TGTGCCTGTGACACCTTAAACCTGGGGGATGCGCAAACCGATAAACTCATCTTT.

Comments on this clone: The protein that TCRdb holds for this DNA derives from a much larger clone and differs from the translated DNA at residue 5, which likely indicates a read error; the protein shown here is translated from the DNA. The V gene is TRDV2, the J gene TRDJ1; 12 nucleotides match TRDD3. Germline-derived CDR1 and CDR2 are GEAIGNYY and EKD. The CDR3 is 18 residues long. The DNA of the CDR3 is TGTGCCTGTGACGCCATACTGGGGGATACTCTACTTACCGCTAAACTCATCTTT. Encoded protein: CACDAILGDTLLTAKLIF.

A remark on this clone: A far more abundant clone sits one base away, making this likely a read error. This specimen includes other DNA sequences encoding the same CDR3. The V gene is TRDV2, the J gene TRDJ1; 9 bases align to TRDD3. The V and J ends lost 1 base and 6 bases, in that order; junction bases with no gene match: 20. Germline V gene sequence: CDR1 GEAIGNYY, CDR2 EKD. The CDR3 spans 19 residues. The CDR3 DNA sequence: TGTGCCTGTGACACAGTACTGGGGGACACCAGGAGGTCTGAGAATAAACTCATCTTT. Amino acid sequence: CACDTVLGDTRRSENKLIF.

This clone is judged medium-sized. Additional DNA sequences in this sample encode the identical CDR3. The chain combines TRDV2 with TRDJ2; 13 bases agree with TRDD3. CDR3 size: 17 residues. V dropped 1 base and J dropped 10; count of bases not matched to a gene: 11. Germline lookup yields CDR1 GEAIGNYY and CDR2 EKD. CDR3: CACDTLATGGYGKQLFF. The CDR3 DNA sequence: TGTGCCTGTGACACGTTAGCTACTGGGGGATACGGTAAACAACTCTTCTTT.

This clone occurred a few times. The TCRdb protein comes from a much larger clone and disagrees with this DNA's translation at residue 11, likely due to a read error; the protein given here is derived from the DNA. This chain uses TRDV2 with TRDJ1; 8 bases match TRDD3. Germline CDR1 reads GEAIGNYY; CDR2 reads EKD. The V gene end was trimmed by 1 base and the J gene end by 1 base; junction bases not matched to a gene: 19. The CDR3 totals 20 residues. CDR3 in amino acids: CACDTVYGGDMRGATDKLIF. The DNA of the CDR3 is TGTGCCTGTGACACGGTCTATGGGGGGGATATGCGGGGGGCCACCGATAAACTCATCTTT.

This clone counts as large. Other DNA sequences within the sample encode an identical CDR3. The CDR3 DNA is TGTGCCTGTGACACTGTAGGGGGATACGGTGACACCGATAAACTCATCTTT. Protein product: CACDTVGGYGDTDKLIF. The genes are TRDV2 and TRDJ1; 10 positions match TRDD3. Germline V gene lookup returns CDR1 GEAIGNYY and CDR2 EKD. The CDR3 has 17 residues. Germline trimming cut 1 base from V and 0 bases from J; bases unmatched to any gene: 7.

A word on this clone: TCRdb's protein, taken from a much larger clone, differs from this DNA's translation at residue 8, likely owing to a read error; the protein displayed comes from the DNA. J is TRDJ3 and V is TRDV2; 8 bases agree with TRDD3. Germline CDR1 and CDR2: GEAIGNYY and EKD. Germline trimming cut 0 bases from V and 0 bases from J; bases unmatched to any gene: 12. The CDR3 extends over 21 amino acids. The CDR3 DNA sequence: TGTGCCTGTGACACCGCCGGTGCTGGGGGACCAAGCTCCTGGGACACCCGACAGATGTTTTTC. It translates to CACDTAGAGGPSSWDTRQMFF.

For this clone: The TCRdb record carries a much larger clone's protein, which differs from this DNA's translation at residue 5; a read error is the likely cause, and the protein listed here is the DNA translation. Other nucleotide sequences from this sample produce the same CDR3. V and J are TRDV2 and TRDJ1; 12 bases line up with TRDD3. CDR1 GEAIGNYY and CDR2 EKD come from the germline V gene. The CDR3 is 19 amino acids. V lost 1 base and J lost 0; bases outside the gene matches: 11. The CDR3 reads CACDTVLGDTQLYTDKLIF. In DNA, the CDR3 is TGTGCCTGTGACACGGTACTGGGGGATACACAGTTGTACACCGATAAACTCATCTTT.

With respect to this clone: For this DNA, TCRdb reports the protein of a much larger clone, which diverges at residue 14, most likely from a read error; the protein presented here is translated directly from the DNA. The chain combines TRDV2 with TRDJ3; 10 bases match TRDD3. CDR1 and CDR2 (germline): GEAIGNYY, EKD. The CDR3 runs to 20 residues. CDR3 DNA sequence: TGTGCCTGTGACCTAGTTTTGGGGGATACCGTCTCCTGGGGCACCCGACAGATGTTTTTC. Protein sequence: CACDLVLGDTVSWGTRQMFF.

This clone has a handful of counts. This may stem from a read error, because a much larger clone lies one nucleotide away. The rearrangement links TRDV2 to TRDJ3; 12 bases map to TRDD3. The CDR3 runs to 22 residues. CDR1 and CDR2 (germline): GEAIGNYY, EKD. The CDR3 bases are TGTGCCTGTGACACATTGGGCCTGGGGGATACGGCCCGCTCCTGGGACACCCGACAGGTGTTTTTC. It encodes CACDTLGLGDTARSWDTRQVFF.

The chain is built from TRDV2 and TRDJ1, with TRDD3 matching 11 bases. The germline V gene encodes CDR1 GEAIGNYY and CDR2 EKD. This CDR3 is built from 23 residues. With V trimmed by 6 bases and J by 0 bases, 29 bases remained unmatched. The CDR3 spells CACLLLGDRGGIQGERYTDKLIF. The CDR3 DNA follows: TGTGCCTGTCTTCTACTGGGGGATAGGGGGGGGATACAGGGCGAAAGGTACACCGATAAACTCATCTTT.

A remark on this clone: This DNA's translation differs at residue 15 from TCRdb's protein, which comes from a much larger clone; a read error is likely, and the protein shown is translated from the DNA. The J gene is TRDJ1, the V gene TRDV2; TRDD3 aligns across 9 bases. This CDR3 has 17 amino acids. The germline V gene encodes CDR1 GEAIGNYY and CDR2 EKD. As DNA, the CDR3 is TGTGCCTGTGTTGGCCTCTACACTGGGGGACCTACCGATAAATTCATCTTT. It yields the protein CACVGLYTGGPTDKFIF.

The table lists this clone with a few counts. The protein in TCRdb stems from a much larger clone and differs at residue 14 from this DNA's translation, likely a read error; here the protein is translated from the DNA. The chain joins TRDV2 to TRDJ1; 7 bases are a match to TRDD3. Germline V gives CDR1 GEAIGNYY, CDR2 EKD. This CDR3 spans 17 amino acids. The CDR3 coding sequence is TGTGCCTGTGACACAATGGGGGACTCCAAACTCACCGATGAACTCATCTTT. Amino acids: CACDTMGDSKLTDELIF.

This clone was picked up a small number of times. The protein held in TCRdb is that of a much larger clone and does not match this DNA's translation at residue 3, likely because of a read error; the protein shown is translated from the DNA. The V and J genes are TRDV2 and TRDJ1, with 7 bases fitting TRDD3. This CDR3 is built from 17 residues. Germline-derived CDR1 and CDR2 are GEAIGNYY and EKD. The CDR3 sequence: CASDTVGDTLGIHKLIF. The CDR3 region has the DNA TGTGCCAGTGACACTGTGGGGGACACGCTCGGTATTCATAAACTCATCTTT.

For this clone: This DNA's translation and the protein TCRdb lists, from a much larger clone, do not match at residue 7, likely due to a read error; the protein shown is translated from the DNA. This chain connects TRDV2 to TRDJ1, with 7 positions matching TRDD3. The V segment lost 0 bases and the J segment 0 bases; nucleotides outside the gene matches: 6. Per the germline V gene, CDR1 is GEAIGNYY and CDR2 is EKD. This CDR3 has 16 amino acids. Written as DNA, the CDR3 is TGTGCCTGTGACACCGTGGGGGAGTTATACACCGATAAACTCATCTTT. Amino acids: CACDTVGELYTDKLIF.